These 2 T cell receptor beta chains originate from one sample sequenced in a study of CD8+CD57+ T cells in acquired aplastic anemia listed by TCRdb under 2018. TCRdb names Illumina HiSeq 2000 as the instrument used. Genomic DNA was used as template for profiling of TCR beta VDJ combinations and CDR3 sequences. TCRdb's own reprocessing of the public reads used fastp at Q25 and MiXCR and kept productive beta chains. Duplicate CDR3 protein sequences are folded into a single record with the most common DNA and genes. For this sample the table gives just over 450,000 distinct CDR3 sequences, of which around 32% were detected only once. The ten largest account for less than 0.85% of the sample. Flow cytometry had shown CD8+CD57+ cell expansion in the patients selected for sequencing. The sample comprised sorted CD4+, CD8+, or CD8+CD57+ T cells (not recorded which) from PBMCs. Source of these receptors: a human donor with aplastic anemia.

At least ten counts were recorded for this clonotype. The chain combines TRBV11-1 with TRBJ1-6; TRBD1 matches 9 bases. From germline, CDR1 is SGHAT and CDR2 FQDESV (reference sequence). The CDR3 covers 17 residues. Unmatched junction bases numbered 15, after V lost 1 base and J lost 14 bases. The CDR3 region is CASSLGPGTGTGLALHF. The CDR3 coding sequence is TGTGCCAGCAGCTTAGGGCCCGGGACCGGGACAGGGTTGGCCCTCCACTTT.

This chain connects TRBV6-1 to TRBJ1-5; tentatively, D is TRBD1 (5 bases). The CDR3 runs to 16 residues. Germline CDR1 and CDR2: MNHNS and SASEGT. V lost 7 bases to trimming and J lost 1 base, with 17 bases between them. The CDR3 DNA sequence: TGTGCCAGCAAAGCTAACGAGGGGAGAAGCAATCAGCCCCAGCATTTT. It specifies CASKANEGRSNQPQHF.